The next 9 T cell receptor beta chains were all read from a single sample in a study of regulatory T cells in long-lasting Graves disease. Relying on iRepertoire HTBI primers and Arm-PCR of CDR3 regions, the team built TCR beta libraries. Using its own MiXCR run on the multiplex PCR reads, TCRdb lists one record per CDR3 protein. The table shows about 620,000 distinct CDR3 sequences, with approximately 15% occurring only once. Specified time point: newly diagnosed GD, antithyroid drugs for less than 3 months. The TCR library was made from RNA that had been extracted from PBMCs in TRIzol. This same sample was also taken into another study, of T cells in Graves' hyperthyroidism and ophthalmopathy.

This sample comprised peripheral blood mononuclear cells (PBMCs), obtained at new diagnosis, from a patient treated with antithyroid drugs. The origin of the receptors is a woman younger than 45 with Graves disease.

Regarding this clonotype: A read error may be the cause here, since a much bigger clone is one base away. The chain joins TRBV18 to TRBJ1-5, with D uncertain. The germline CDR1 and CDR2 sequences are KGHSH and LQKENI. The CDR3 has 13 residues. The V gene lost 3 bases and the J gene lost 10 bases, with 13 bases spanning the gap. For the CDR3, the DNA is TGTGCCAGCTCACCGGGCTGGGTCAGCCCCCAGCATTTT. The encoded protein is CASSPGWVSPQHF.

This clonotype was seen ten or more times. V and J are TRBV15 and TRBJ2-5; D is ambiguous. There are 12 residues in the CDR3. Germline assignment: CDR1 LNHNV and CDR2 YYDKDF (reference sequence). The germline V and J ends were trimmed by 5 bases and 2 bases, with 6 bases remaining between them. CDR3 coding DNA: TGTGCCACCAGCCGGCAACAAGAGACCCAGTACTTC. Its translation: CATSRQQETQYF.

This clonotype was found a few times. The chain couples TRBV11-2 to TRBJ1-4; D is uncertain. Trimming took off 3 bases at V and 7 bases at J, with 12 bases between the two ends. Germline lookup yields CDR1 SGHAT and CDR2 FQNNGV. This CDR3 spans 14 amino acids. The CDR3 region has the DNA TGTGCCAGCAGCTTCTCACCGTATGGTGAAAAACTGTTTTTT. Its protein is CASSFSPYGEKLFF.

The chain carries TRBV20-1 and TRBJ2-1; D is possibly TRBD1 or TRBD2 (5 bases each). Germline lookup yields CDR1 DFQATT and CDR2 SNEGSKA (reference sequence). This CDR3 region has 13 residues. Trimming removed 4 bases at V and 7 bases at J, with 14 bases between. The CDR3 coding sequence is TGCAGTGCTATCGGGACGCAACTTAATGAGCAGTTCTTC. Its protein is CSAIGTQLNEQFF.

This clonotype appeared many times. J is TRBJ1-5 and V is TRBV2; 8 positions agree with TRBD1. CDR3 length: 13 amino acids. Germline-derived CDR1 and CDR2 are SNHLY and FYNNEI. J lost 7 bases, V lost 8 bases, and 7 bases had no gene match. CDR3 DNA: TGTGCCAGCCGGACAGGGCGGTACCAGCCCCAGCATTTT. It translates to CASRTGRYQPQHF. The entire variable domain, with the rest obtained from reference TRBV2 and TRBJ1-5, is as follows: EPEVTQTPSHQVTQMGQEVILRCVPISNHLYFYWYRQILGQKVEFLVSFYNNEISEKSEIFDDQFSVERPDGSNFTLKIRSTKLEDSAMYFCASRTGRYQPQHFGDGTRLSIL.

This clonotype was recorded at least ten times. The CDR3 region is CASSYGQGREKLFF. CDR3 DNA: TGTGCCAGCAGTTACGGGCAGGGGAGAGAAAAACTGTTTTTT. V gene TRBV6-5 combines with J gene TRBJ1-4; D is possibly TRBD1 (6 bases). Germline V lookup: CDR1 MNHEY, CDR2 SVGAGI. The V end lost 2 bases, the J end lost 8 bases, and 12 bases lay between the germline ends. This CDR3 comprises 14 residues.

This clonotype has just a few counts. The chain employs TRBV24-1 and TRBJ2-1; 7 positions match TRBD1. After removal of 8 bases from V and 6 bases from J, the junction contained 3 bases not matched to a gene. CDR1 and CDR2 (germline): KGHDR, SFDVKD. The CDR3 sequence is 12 residues long. DNA for the CDR3: TGTGCCACCACGGACAGGTTCAATGAGCAGTTCTTC. It is translated as CATTDRFNEQFF.

The rearrangement links TRBV6-1 to TRBJ2-7; 7 nucleotides agree with TRBD2. V lost 6 bases and J lost 1; bases outside the gene matches: 9. This CDR3 comprises 15 residues. In germline, CDR1 is MNHNS, CDR2 SASEGT. The CDR3 sequence: CASSSPSGVSYEQYF. CDR3 sequence (DNA): TGTGCCAGCAGCTCCCCAAGCGGGGTATCCTACGAGCAGTACTTC.

This clonotype appeared a few times. The rearrangement joins TRBV7-2 to TRBJ2-2, with TRBD2 matching over 12 bases. Germline CDR1 and CDR2: SGHTA and FQGNSA. This CDR3 has 18 amino acids. The V segment lost 5 bases and the J segment 5 bases; nucleotides outside the gene matches: 12. The CDR3 DNA is TGTGCCAGCAGCCCGAAGACTAGCGGGAGTTCGTGGACCGGGGAGCTGTTTTTT. This gives the protein CASSPKTSGSSWTGELFF.